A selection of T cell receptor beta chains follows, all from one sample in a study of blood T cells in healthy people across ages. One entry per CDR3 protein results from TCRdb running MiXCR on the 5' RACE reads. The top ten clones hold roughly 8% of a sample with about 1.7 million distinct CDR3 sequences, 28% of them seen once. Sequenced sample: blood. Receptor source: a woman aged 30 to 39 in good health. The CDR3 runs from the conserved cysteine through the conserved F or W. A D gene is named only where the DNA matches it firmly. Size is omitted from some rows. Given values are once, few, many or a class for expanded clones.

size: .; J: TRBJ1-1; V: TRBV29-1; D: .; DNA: TGCAGCGCAGACCGGGACACATCTAATGTTGAAGCTTTCTTT; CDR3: CSADRDTSNVEAFF
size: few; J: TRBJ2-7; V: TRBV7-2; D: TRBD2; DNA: TGTGCCAGCAGCGCCCGCTCCACTAGCGGTGAGCAGTACTTC; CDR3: CASSARSTSGEQYF
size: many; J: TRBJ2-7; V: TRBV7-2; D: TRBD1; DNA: TGTGCCAGCAGCGTCCGGGACAGGGGTGGCGAGCAGTACTTC; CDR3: CASSVRDRGGEQYF
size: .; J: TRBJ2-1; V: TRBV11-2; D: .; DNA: TGTGCCAGCAGCTCAGAAGAGCCCTCCGACTGGGATGAGCAGTTCTTC; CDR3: CASSSEEPSDWDEQFF
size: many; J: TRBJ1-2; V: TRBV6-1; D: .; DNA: TGTGCCAGCAGTGACCCGGACAGTAACTATGGCTACACCTTC; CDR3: CASSDPDSNYGYTF
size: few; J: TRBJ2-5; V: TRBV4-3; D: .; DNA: TGCGCCAGCAGCCGCAACAGGGCGGGGACCCAGTACTTC; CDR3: CASSRNRAGTQYF
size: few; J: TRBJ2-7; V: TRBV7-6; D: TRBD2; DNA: TGTGCCAGCAGTCGTACGACTGCGACTAGCTTCTACGAGCAGTACTTC; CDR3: CASSRTTATSFYEQYF
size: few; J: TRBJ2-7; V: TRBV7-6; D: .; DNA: TGTGCCAGCAGCTTCCCCGGGACAAGGAACGAGCAGTACTTC; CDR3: CASSFPGTRNEQYF
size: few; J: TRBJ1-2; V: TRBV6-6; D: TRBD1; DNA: TGTGCCAGCAGTCTTGGGACAGCTAGGTCCTATGGCTACACCTTC; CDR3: CASSLGTARSYGYTF
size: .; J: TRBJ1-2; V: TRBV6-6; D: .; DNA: TGTGCCAGCAGTTACTCGAGGGACACTGTAAGCTACACCTTC; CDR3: CASSYSRDTVSYTF
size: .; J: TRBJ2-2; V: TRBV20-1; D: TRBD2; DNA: TGCAGTGCCCAGACTAGCGGGAGAGGCGGGGAGCTGTTTTTT; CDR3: CSAQTSGRGGELFF
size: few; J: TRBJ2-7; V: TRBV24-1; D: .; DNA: TGTGCCACCAGCGCAGGAAGGGACGGGTCCTACGAGCAGTACTTC; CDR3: CATSAGRDGSYEQYF
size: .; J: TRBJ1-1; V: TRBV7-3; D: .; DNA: TGTGCCAGCAGCTTATCGTGGAACACTGAAGCTTTCTTT; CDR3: CASSLSWNTEAFF
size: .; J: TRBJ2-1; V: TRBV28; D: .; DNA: TGTGCCATTCGCGGAGGGACACTATATTCCAATGAGCAGTTCTTC; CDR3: CAIRGGTLYSNEQFF
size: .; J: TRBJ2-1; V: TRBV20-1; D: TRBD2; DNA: TGCAGTGCTGGCAGCGGGAGCATCGGCGACGAGCAGTTCTTC; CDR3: CSAGSGSIGDEQFF
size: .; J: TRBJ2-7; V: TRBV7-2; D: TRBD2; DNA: TGTGCCAGCAGCTTAGGCGGGAGGGGGTACAATGAGCAGTACTTC; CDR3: CASSLGGRGYNEQYF
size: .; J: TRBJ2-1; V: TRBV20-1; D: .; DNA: TGCAGTGCTAGCGGGCCCGCTAACTACAATGAGCAGTTCTTC; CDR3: CSASGPANYNEQFF
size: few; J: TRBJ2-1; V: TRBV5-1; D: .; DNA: TGCGCCAGCAGCTTGGAGACCGCAGTTTCGGGGGATGAGCAGTTCTTC; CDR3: CASSLETAVSGDEQFF
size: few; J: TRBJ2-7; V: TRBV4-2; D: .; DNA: TGTGCCAGCAGCCAAGATCCAGGAACGAAGGGGGGCCGGGGCGAGCAGTACTTC; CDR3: CASSQDPGTKGGRGEQYF
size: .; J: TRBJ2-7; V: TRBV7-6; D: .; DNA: TGTGCCAGCAGCGATCCCTACAGGGTTACTAGCGAGGGGAACTACGAGCAGTACTTC; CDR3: CASSDPYRVTSEGNYEQYF
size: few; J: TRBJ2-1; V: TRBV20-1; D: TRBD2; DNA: TGCAGCTTTTTGACTAGCGGGAGGGCCGGTGAGCAGTTCTTC; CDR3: CSFLTSGRAGEQFF
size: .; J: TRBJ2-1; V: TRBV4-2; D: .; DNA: TGTGCCAGCAGCCGCCTGGGGGCTAGCGGCAACAATGAGCAGTTCTTC; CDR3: CASSRLGASGNNEQFF
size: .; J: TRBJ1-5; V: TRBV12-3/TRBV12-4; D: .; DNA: TGTGCCAGCAGTTTGTCCACCAATCAGCCCCAGCATTTT; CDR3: CASSLSTNQPQHF
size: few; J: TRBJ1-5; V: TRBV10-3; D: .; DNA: TGTGCCATCGCTCCCTCGGGTCAGCCCCAGCATTTT; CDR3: CAIAPSGQPQHF
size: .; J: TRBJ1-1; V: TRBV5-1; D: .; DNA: TGCGCCAGCAGCTTGTACGGGGATGGGGCTTTCTTT; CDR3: CASSLYGDGAFF
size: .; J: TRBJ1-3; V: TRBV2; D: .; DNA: TGTGCCAGCAGTGAAAACAGAGACACCATATATTTT; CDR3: CASSENRDTIYF
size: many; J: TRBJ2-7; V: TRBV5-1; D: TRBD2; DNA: TGCGCCAGCAGCTTGGCCGGGACTAGCGGGTTCTACGAGCAGTACTTC; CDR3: CASSLAGTSGFYEQYF
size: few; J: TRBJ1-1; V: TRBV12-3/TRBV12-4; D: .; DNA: TGTGCCAGCAGGCGGGGGGGGAACCCGAACACTGAAGCTTTCTTT; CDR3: CASRRGGNPNTEAFF
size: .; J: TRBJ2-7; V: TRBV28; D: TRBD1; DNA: TGTGCCAGCAGAACGACAGGGGGCAAGGACGAGCAGTACTTC; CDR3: CASRTTGGKDEQYF